The 7 T cell receptor beta chains reported below all come from one sample, sequenced in a study of CD8+CD57+ T cells in acquired aplastic anemia. Patients chosen for sequencing had shown CD8+CD57+ cell expansion by flow cytometry. TCR beta VDJ and CDR3 profiles were obtained from a genomic DNA template. TCRdb re-called the reads through MiXCR, storing one row per CDR3 protein. The table records 150,000 to 200,000 distinct CDR3 sequences, roughly 43% of them present only once. Sequencing was carried out using sorted CD4+, CD8+, or CD8+CD57+ T cells (not recorded which) from PBMCs. These receptors originate from a human donor with aplastic anemia.

The gene calls are TRBV2 and TRBJ1-5; a possible D gene is TRBD1 (5 bases). Germline lookup yields CDR1 SNHLY and CDR2 FYNNEI. The CDR3 runs 13 residues. The CDR3 bases are TGTCCGCCCTTAGGGGATCGCAATCAGCCCCAGCATTTT. Protein sequence: CPPLGDRNQPQHF.

This clonotype was detected many times. V usage is TRBV4-3 and J usage is TRBJ1-2, with D unclear. Germline CDR1 is LGHNA and CDR2 is YSLEER. The CDR3 spans 15 residues. V shed 0 bases and J shed 4 bases, with 12 bases lying between them. The CDR3 protein is CASSQDQATGYGYTF. CDR3 nucleotides: TGCGCCAGCAGCCAAGATCAGGCGACCGGCTATGGCTACACCTTC.

On this clonotype: A much larger clone sits a single nucleotide away, making a read error possible. J is TRBJ1-3 and V is TRBV11-2; D remains ambiguous. CDR1 is SGHAT, CDR2 FQNNGV, per germline. CDR3 length: 17 amino acids. V gave up 5 bases and J gave up 0 bases, with 17 bases separating them. This CDR3 is CASSPPPAASSGNTIYF. CDR3 DNA: TGTGCCAGCAGCCCACCGCCTGCAGCCAGCTCTGGAAACACCATATATTTT.

V is TRBV6-1 and J is TRBJ2-2; 12 nucleotides agree with TRBD1. V lost 8 bases to trimming and J lost 6 bases; unmatched junction nucleotides: 4. The germline V gene has CDR1 MNHNS and CDR2 SASEGT. This CDR3 is 14 amino acids long. DNA of the CDR3: TGTGCCAGCCGGGACAGGGGGCGGGCCGGGGAGCTGTTTTTT. Protein sequence: CASRDRGRAGELFF.

This clonotype was observed a handful of times. The chain joins TRBV24-1 to TRBJ2-3; possibly TRBD2 for D (6 bases). Trimming removed 9 bases from V and 2 bases from J, with 8 bases in between. CDR1 is KGHDR, CDR2 SFDVKD, per germline. The CDR3 is made up of 12 amino acids. The CDR3 nucleotides read TGTGCCACCGCGGGACCCACAGATACGCAGTATTTT. This translates into CATAGPTDTQYF.

V and J are TRBV30 and TRBJ2-5; no definite D call. The CDR3 has 18 amino acids. CDR1 is GTSNPN, CDR2 SVGIG, per germline (reference sequence). Trimming shortened V by 0 bases and J by 4 bases, and 24 bases separated the two germline ends. The DNA of the CDR3 is TGTGCCTGGAGTGTACGGCGAGGAGCCCCTCCCTTCAGAGAGACCCAGTACTTC. This codes for CAWSVRRGAPPFRETQYF.

This clonotype was observed at least ten times. This sequence joins TRBV12-3 or TRBV12-4 and TRBJ2-6; the D is unclear. V was pared by 2 bases and J by 2 bases, with 10 bases between. The CDR3 is 16 residues long. CDR3 bases: TGTGCCAGCAGTTTAAAGAAGTTCGCTGGGGCCAACGTCCTGACTTTC. The encoded protein is CASSLKKFAGANVLTF.